This T cell receptor beta chain was sequenced in a study of shared clonotypes between healthy human individuals (dated by TCRdb to the early 2020s). Background for the entire study: A couple of women and a few men aged 18 to 49 years were included in the cohort. Blood TCR repertoires of roughly five healthy adults were deeply sequenced to estimate repertoire size and the extent of clonotype sharing between individuals. To increase sequencing depth and limit assay-specific biases, TCR repertoire library preparation and sequencing were carried out by different laboratories using diverse techniques. Per donor, leukapheresis produced somewhere between about 0.94 and 9 billion PBMCs. For each donor, three plates each were used for CD4 naive and CD4 memory, two plates were used for CD8 naive, and one plate was used for CD8 memory.

The full study reports these points: Pairwise subsampling led to the expectation that sequencing depth would affect the degree of clonotype sharing among donors. Naive subsets generally had larger estimated clonotype richness than memory subsets. Even with the large sequencing depth, rarefaction of the sorted-subset datasets indicated that sequencing was incomplete. Because the study included only a small number of donors, the genetic and exposure-history diversity represented was limited. Compared with non-shared clonotypes, the clonotypes found in all four sorted-subset donors had higher generation probabilities. When a few donors were compared, the shared fraction of clonotypes was around 4.6% for naive CD4, 3.5% for naive CD8, 2% to 2.5% for memory CD4, and under 0.5% for memory CD8. Only blood was sampled, and tissue TCR repertoires likely differ from those in blood.

The V and J ends are trimmed by 6 bases and 0 bases, leaving 12 bases between them. CDR1 is given as SQVTM and CDR2 as ANQGSEA, both from the germline V gene. The cysteine opens and the phenylalanine closes a CDR3 of 14 amino acids. CDR3 DNA only is kept here, 42 bases in frame from base 1. Note on this clone: Its binding antigen is unknown. Within one base of it there is no much larger clone, and no base qualities were kept.

Healthy HIV-negative adults with no recently reported acute infections or vaccinations were included as donors. All donors were Caucasian adults living in Nashville, Tennessee, USA. The CD8 memory samples were a combination of magnetically selected CD45RO+ cells and CCR7-negative CD45RA+ effector memory (TemRA) cells. Blood was collected by leukapheresis, and PBMCs were isolated by Ficoll-Histopaque density gradient centrifugation and then cryopreserved in liquid nitrogen vapor phase. Analytical flow cytometry was used to check the purity and quantity of every magnetically sorted T cell population. Genomic DNA was isolated from every sorted fraction and measured by UV absorbance on a Nanodrop 2000c. TCR CDR3 regions were amplified from genomic DNA by multiplex PCR using the deep immunoSEQ assay. For each cell subset, the extracted genomic DNA was distributed evenly across all wells of several immunoSEQ 96-well plates, and each plate served as one replicate. For sorted subsets, approximately 210 ng genomic DNA, equal to about 30,000 T cell genomes, was loaded into each replicate PCR. Purified libraries were measured with a Qubit 3.0 fluorometer, size-checked on a Bioanalyzer 2100, and measured again with the KAPA Library Quantification kit. Every immunoSEQ 96-well plate was sequenced on a dedicated single-read 150-cycle Illumina NextSeq 550 flow cell. In the paper's pipeline: The immunoSEQ output contained only junctional sequences without quality scores, so filtering could not match that applied to full-length reads. Sequences were annotated with PyIR, a Python wrapper for IgBLAST v1.9, using IMGT germline references to assign V/J genes and CDR3. Reads were removed for weak V/J assignments (E-value above 1e-6), missing CDR3, stop codons, out-of-frame junctions, or ambiguous translated residues. V3J clonotypes were defined as sequences sharing the same inferred V gene, J gene, and CDR3 amino acid sequence. Percentage overlap between repertoires was calculated by dividing the number of shared unique clonotypes by the size of the smaller repertoire. Three approaches were used to assess repertoire richness: RTK rarefaction, the Chao1 estimator, and Recon v2.1 estimates of unobserved clonotypes. Generation probabilities for all TCRbeta clonotypes obtained by the gDNA method from a handful of donors were computed using OLGA. This immuneACCESS table, as held by TCRdb, lists in-frame sequences with V and J called but not all clones. Of the missing ones, under half trace to an unresolved V gene in checked studies; the others have no known cause. V and J calls and clone size are given by that table; D and trimming were obtained from the DNA. Recorded for this sample are 400,000 or so clones; approximately 96% of them occurred a single time. Together, the top ten hold around 0.29% of the sample.

This TCR was recovered from a young man in good health. The sequencing input was memory CD8+ T cells sorted from blood. Taken with the paper, the label for cell subset or site translates to: CD45RO+ cells pooled with CCR7-negative TemRA cells. In this chain, TRBV29-1 is recombined with TRBJ1-3; the D gene is not confidently resolved. The CDR3 has the sequence CSVDRLSSGNTIYF. The sequence in DNA is TGCAGCGTAGACCGTTTGAGCTCTGGAAACACCATATATTTT.